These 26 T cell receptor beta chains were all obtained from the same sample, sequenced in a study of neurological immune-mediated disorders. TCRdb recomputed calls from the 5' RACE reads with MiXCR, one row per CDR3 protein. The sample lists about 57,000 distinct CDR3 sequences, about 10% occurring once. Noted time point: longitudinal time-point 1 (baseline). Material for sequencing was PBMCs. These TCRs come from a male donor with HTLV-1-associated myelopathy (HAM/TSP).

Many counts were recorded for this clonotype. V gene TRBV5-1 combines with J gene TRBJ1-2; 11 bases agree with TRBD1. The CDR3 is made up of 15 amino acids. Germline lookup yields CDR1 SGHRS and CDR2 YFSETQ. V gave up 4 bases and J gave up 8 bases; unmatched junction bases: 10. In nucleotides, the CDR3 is TGCGCCAGCAGCCCGACATCGGGACAGGGGGGAGGCTACACCTTC. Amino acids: CASSPTSGQGGGYTF.

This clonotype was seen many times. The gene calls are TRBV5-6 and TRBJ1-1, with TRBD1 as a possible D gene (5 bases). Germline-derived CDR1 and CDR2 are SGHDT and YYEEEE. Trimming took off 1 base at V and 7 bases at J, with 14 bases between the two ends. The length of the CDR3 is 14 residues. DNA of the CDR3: TGTGCCAGCAGCTTGACAGGCATGGAGCTTGAAGCTTTCTTT. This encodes CASSLTGMELEAFF.

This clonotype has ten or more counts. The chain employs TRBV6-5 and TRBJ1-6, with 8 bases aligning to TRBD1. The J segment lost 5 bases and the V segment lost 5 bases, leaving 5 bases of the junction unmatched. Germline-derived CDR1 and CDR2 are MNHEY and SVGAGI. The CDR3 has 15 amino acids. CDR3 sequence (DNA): TGTGCCAGCAGTACCCAGGGGGCGGATAATTCACCCCTCCACTTT. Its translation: CASSTQGADNSPLHF.

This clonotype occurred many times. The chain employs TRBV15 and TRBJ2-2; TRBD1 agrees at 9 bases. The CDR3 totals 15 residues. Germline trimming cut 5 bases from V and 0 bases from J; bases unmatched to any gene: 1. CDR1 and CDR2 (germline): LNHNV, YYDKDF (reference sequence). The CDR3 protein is CATSGTGPNTGELFF. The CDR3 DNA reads TGTGCCACCAGCGGGACAGGGCCGAACACCGGGGAGCTGTTTTTT.

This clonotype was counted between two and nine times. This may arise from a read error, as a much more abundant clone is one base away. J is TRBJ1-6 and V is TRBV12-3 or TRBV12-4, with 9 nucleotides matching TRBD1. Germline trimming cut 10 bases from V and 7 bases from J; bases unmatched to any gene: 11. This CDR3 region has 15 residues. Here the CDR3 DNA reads TGTGCCAACAGCCCACTCGGACAGGGGAATTCACCCCTCCACTTT. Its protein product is CANSPLGQGNSPLHF.

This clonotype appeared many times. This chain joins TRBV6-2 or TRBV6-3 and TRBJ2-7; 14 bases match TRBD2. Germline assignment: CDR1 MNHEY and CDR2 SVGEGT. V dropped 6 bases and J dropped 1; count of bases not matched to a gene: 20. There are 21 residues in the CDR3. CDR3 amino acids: CASSRDRAIPGLAGVSYEQYF. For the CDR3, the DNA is TGTGCCAGCAGCCGAGACAGGGCCATACCGGGACTAGCGGGGGTTTCCTACGAGCAGTACTTC.

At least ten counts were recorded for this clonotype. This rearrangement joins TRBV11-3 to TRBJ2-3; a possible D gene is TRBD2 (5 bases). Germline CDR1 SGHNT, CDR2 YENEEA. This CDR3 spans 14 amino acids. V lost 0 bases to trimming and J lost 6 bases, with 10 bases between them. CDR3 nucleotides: TGTGCCAGCAGCTTAGATCTGGGAGCTGATACGCAGTATTTT. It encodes CASSLDLGADTQYF. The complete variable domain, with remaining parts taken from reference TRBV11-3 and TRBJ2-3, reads EAGVVQSPRYKIIEKKQPVAFWCNPISGHNTLYWYLQNLGQGPELLIRYENEEAVDDSQLPKDRFSAERLKGVDSTLKIQPAELGDSAVYLCASSLDLGADTQYFGPGTRLTVL.

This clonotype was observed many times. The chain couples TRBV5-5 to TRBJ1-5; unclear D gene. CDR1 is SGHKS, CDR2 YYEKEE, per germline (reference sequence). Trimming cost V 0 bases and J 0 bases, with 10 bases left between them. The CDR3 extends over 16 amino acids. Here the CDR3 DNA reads TGTGCCAGCAGCTTGGGGATTATTAATAGCAATCAGCCCCAGCATTTT. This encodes CASSLGIINSNQPQHF.

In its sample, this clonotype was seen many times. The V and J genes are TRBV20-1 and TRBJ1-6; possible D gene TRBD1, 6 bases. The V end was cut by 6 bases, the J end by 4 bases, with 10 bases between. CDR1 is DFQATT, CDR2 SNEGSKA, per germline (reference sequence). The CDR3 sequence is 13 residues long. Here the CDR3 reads CSARGSYNSPLHF. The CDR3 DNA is TGCAGTGCCAGGGGCAGTTATAATTCACCCCTCCACTTT.

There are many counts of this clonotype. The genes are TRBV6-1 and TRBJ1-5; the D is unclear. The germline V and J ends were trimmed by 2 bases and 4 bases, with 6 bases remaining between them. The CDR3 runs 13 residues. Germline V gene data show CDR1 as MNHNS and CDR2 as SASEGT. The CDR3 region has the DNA TGTGCCAGCAGTGAAAGGGCGAATCAGCCCCAGCATTTT. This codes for CASSERANQPQHF.

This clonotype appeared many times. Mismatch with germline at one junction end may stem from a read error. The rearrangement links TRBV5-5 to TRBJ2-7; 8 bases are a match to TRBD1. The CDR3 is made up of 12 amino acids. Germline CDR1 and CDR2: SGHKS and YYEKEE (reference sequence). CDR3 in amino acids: CASSLGQDEQYF. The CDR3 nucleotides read TGTGCCAGCAGTTTGGGACAGGACGAGCAGTACTTC.

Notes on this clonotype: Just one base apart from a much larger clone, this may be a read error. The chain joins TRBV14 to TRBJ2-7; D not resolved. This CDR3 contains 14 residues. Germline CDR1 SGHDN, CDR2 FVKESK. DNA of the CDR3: TGTACCAGCAGCCAAGATCGCGTTAGGTACGAGCAGTACTTC. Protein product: CTSSQDRVRYEQYF.

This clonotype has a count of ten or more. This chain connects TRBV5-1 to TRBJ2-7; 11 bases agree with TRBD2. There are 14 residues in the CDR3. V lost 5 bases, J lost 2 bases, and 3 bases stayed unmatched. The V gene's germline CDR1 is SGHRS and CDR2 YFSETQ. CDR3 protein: CASSASGGTYEQYF. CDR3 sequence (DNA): TGCGCCAGCAGTGCTAGCGGGGGGACCTACGAGCAGTACTTC.

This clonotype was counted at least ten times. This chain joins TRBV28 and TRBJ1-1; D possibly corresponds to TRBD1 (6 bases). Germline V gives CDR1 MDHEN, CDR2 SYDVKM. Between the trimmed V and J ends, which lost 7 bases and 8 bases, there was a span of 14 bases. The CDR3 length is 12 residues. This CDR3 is CASTLPRGEAFF. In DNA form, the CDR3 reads TGTGCCAGCACCCTACCCAGGGGCGAAGCTTTCTTT. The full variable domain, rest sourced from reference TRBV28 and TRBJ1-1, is DVKVTQSSRYLVKRTGEKVFLECVQDMDHENMFWYRQDPGLGLRLIYFSYDVKMKEKGDIPEGYSVSREKKERFSLILESASTNQTSMYLCASTLPRGEAFFGQGTRLTVV.

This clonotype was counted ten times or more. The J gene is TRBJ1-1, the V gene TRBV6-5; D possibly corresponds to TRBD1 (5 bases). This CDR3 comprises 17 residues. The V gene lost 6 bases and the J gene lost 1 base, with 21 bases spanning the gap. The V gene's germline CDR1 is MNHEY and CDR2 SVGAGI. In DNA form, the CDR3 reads TGTGCCAGCAGGGACTTTGGGGGAAGGGGCTCGAACACTGAAGCTTTCTTT. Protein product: CASRDFGGRGSNTEAFF.

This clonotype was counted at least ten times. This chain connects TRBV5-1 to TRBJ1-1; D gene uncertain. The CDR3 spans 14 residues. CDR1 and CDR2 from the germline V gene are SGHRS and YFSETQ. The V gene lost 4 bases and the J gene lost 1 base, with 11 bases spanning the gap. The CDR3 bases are TGCGCCAGCAGCAACGAGGGCCCGAACACTGAAGCTTTCTTT. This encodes CASSNEGPNTEAFF. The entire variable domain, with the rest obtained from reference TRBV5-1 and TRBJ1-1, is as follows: KAGVTQTPRYLIKTRGQQVTLSCSPISGHRSVSWYQQTPGQGLQFLFEYFSETQRNKGNFPGRFSGRQFSNSRSEMNVSTLELGDSALYLCASSNEGPNTEAFFGQGTRLTVV.

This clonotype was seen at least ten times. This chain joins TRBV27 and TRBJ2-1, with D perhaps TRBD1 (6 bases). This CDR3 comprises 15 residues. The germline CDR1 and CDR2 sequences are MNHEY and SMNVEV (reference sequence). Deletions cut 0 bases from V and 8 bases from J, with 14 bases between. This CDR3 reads CASSLSGRGLHEQFF. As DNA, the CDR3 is TGTGCCAGCAGTTTATCGGGCAGGGGTTTGCATGAGCAGTTCTTC.

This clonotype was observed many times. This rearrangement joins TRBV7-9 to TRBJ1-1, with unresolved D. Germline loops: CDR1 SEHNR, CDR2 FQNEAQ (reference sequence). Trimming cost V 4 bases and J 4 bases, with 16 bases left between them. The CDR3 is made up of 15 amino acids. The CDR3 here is CASSSSLRVVTEAFF. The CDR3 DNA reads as TGTGCCAGCAGCTCTTCTTTGAGGGTTGTCACTGAAGCTTTCTTT. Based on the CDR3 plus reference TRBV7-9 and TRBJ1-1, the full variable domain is DTGVSQNPRHKITKRGQNVTFRCDPISEHNRLYWYRQTLGQGPEFLTYFQNEAQLEKSRLLSDRFSAERPKGSFSTLEIQRTEQGDSAMYLCASSSSLRVVTEAFFGQGTRLTVV.

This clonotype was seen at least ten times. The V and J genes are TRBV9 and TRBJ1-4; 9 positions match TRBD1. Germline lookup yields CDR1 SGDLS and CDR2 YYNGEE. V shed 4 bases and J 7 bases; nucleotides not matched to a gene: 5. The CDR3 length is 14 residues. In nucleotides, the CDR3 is TGTGCCAGCAGCTTTCGACAGGGGGGTGAAAAACTGTTTTTT. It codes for CASSFRQGGEKLFF.

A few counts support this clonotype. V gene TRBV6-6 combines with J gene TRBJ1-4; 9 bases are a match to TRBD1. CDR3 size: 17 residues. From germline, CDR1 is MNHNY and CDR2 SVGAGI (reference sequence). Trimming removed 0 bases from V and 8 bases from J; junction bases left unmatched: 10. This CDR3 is CASSYSGDRALEEKLFF. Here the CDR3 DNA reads TGTGCCAGCAGTTACTCGGGGGACAGGGCTCTTGAGGAAAAACTGTTTTTT.

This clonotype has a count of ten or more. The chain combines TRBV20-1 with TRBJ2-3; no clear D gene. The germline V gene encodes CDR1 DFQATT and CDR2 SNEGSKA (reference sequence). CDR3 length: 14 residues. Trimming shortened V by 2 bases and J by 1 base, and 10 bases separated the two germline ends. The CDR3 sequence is CSARRTRGTDTQYF. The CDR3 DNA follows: TGCAGTGCTAGACGAACCCGGGGCACAGATACGCAGTATTTT.

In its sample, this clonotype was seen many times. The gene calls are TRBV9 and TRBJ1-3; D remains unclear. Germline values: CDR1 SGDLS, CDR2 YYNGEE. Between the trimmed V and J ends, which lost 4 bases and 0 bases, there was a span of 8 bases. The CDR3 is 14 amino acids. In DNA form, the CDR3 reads TGTGCCAGCAGCAACGAGGTCTCTGGAAACACCATATATTTT. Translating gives CASSNEVSGNTIYF.

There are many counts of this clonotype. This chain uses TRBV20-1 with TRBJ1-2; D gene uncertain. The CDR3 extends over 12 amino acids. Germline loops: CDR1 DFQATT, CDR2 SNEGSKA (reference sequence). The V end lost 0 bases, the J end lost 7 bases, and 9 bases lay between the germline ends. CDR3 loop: CSAREGIGGYTF. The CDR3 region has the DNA TGCAGTGCTAGAGAGGGGATCGGTGGCTACACCTTC.

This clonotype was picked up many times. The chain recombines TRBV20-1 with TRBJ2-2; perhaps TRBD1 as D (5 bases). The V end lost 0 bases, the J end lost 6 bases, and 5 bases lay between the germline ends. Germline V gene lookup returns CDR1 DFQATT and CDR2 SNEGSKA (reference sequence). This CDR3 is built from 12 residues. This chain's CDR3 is CSAREGPGELFF. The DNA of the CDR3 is TGCAGTGCTAGAGAGGGGCCCGGGGAGCTGTTTTTT.

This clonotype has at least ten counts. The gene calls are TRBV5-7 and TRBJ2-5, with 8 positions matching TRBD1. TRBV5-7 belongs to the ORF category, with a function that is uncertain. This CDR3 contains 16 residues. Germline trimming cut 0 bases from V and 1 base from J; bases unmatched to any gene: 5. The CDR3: CASSLADRGAQETQYF. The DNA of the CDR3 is TGTGCCAGCAGCTTGGCCGACAGGGGAGCCCAAGAGACCCAGTACTTC.

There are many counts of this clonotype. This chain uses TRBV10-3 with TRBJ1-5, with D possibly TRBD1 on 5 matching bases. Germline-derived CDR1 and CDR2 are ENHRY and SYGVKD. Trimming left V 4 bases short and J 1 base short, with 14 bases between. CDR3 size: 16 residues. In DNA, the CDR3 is TGTGCCATCAGTGGGGACCCCTTCGGAAGCAATCAGCCCCAGCATTTT. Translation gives CAISGDPFGSNQPQHF.